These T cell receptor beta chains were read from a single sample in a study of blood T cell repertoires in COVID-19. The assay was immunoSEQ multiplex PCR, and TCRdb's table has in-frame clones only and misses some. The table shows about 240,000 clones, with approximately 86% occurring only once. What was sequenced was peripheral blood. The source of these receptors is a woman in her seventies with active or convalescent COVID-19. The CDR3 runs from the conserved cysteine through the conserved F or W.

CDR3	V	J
CASSKRGGEQYF	TRBV10-1	TRBJ2-7
CASSPGGVGWTEAFF	TRBV11-2	TRBJ1-1
CASSLRGGLNTEAFF	TRBV9	TRBJ1-1
CASSFGGQETQYF	TRBV11-2	TRBJ2-5
CASSPGGRNSPLHF	TRBV6-6	TRBJ1-6
CASSLVVMYSGGELFF	TRBV7-2	TRBJ2-2
CASSPGGGQGYTF	TRBV18	TRBJ1-2
CASSYDRGYEQYF	TRBV7-8	TRBJ2-7
CASSLGGVAEAFF	TRBV7-9	TRBJ1-1
CATSIATNEKLFF	TRBV19	TRBJ1-4
CASSPLGTGGTEAFF	TRBV18	TRBJ1-1
CAIRGRYGYTF	TRBV28	TRBJ1-2
CASSTSHYRGRNEKLFF	TRBV7-2	TRBJ1-4
CASNSLGDTASYEQYF	TRBV27	TRBJ2-7
CAISPAGGLNEQFF	TRBV10-3	TRBJ2-1
CASRRQVSETQYF	TRBV6-5	TRBJ2-5
CASSLKEGPFREQYF	TRBV7-8	TRBJ2-7
CSASGTAVNIQYF	TRBV20-1	TRBJ2-4
CASSLGVGETQYF	TRBV11-2	TRBJ2-5
CASSGGQLNTEAFF	TRBV5-1	TRBJ1-1
CATHPGPAQPQHF	TRBV24-1	TRBJ1-5
CASSQGRGRTEAFF	TRBV4-3	TRBJ1-1
CASSQSGVNRNGYTF	TRBV3-1/TRBV3-2	TRBJ1-2
CASTPGQNTEAFF	TRBV19	TRBJ1-1
CASSPRGGSNQPQHF	TRBV3-1/TRBV3-2	TRBJ1-5
CASSPPPGRGRSTTNEKLFF	TRBV9	TRBJ1-4
CASSYPGTGGKKYTGELFF	TRBV6-2/TRBV6-3	TRBJ2-2
CASSQDGQSGQPQHF	TRBV4-1	TRBJ1-5
CASRPSGAYEQYF	TRBV5-4	TRBJ2-7
CASSLGFGITDTQYF	TRBV7-8	TRBJ2-3
CASSGTGNQPQHF	TRBV19	TRBJ1-5
CASSKSVYTEAFF	TRBV21-1	TRBJ1-1
CASSVRDTYGYTF	TRBV6-2/TRBV6-3	TRBJ1-2
CASSLGRTDEQYF	TRBV12-3/TRBV12-4	TRBJ2-7
CASGQGTEDGYTF	TRBV5-1	TRBJ1-2
CASTPGTSGGARETQYF	TRBV5-5	TRBJ2-5
CASSHSGRGYEQYF	TRBV5-1	TRBJ2-7
CASSQDTRVTEAFF	TRBV4-3	TRBJ1-1
CASSERLPAGAPASTEAFF	TRBV6-1	TRBJ1-1
CASSQDNQGPQHF	TRBV4-3	TRBJ1-5
CASSRGLIYGYTF	TRBV5-6	TRBJ1-2
CASSSRTGAEQYF	TRBV5-5	TRBJ2-7
CASSSGTALRYSNQPQHF	TRBV6-2/TRBV6-3	TRBJ1-5
CASSPQSGGSYEQYF	TRBV7-6	TRBJ2-7
CASNGAGAQETEAFF	TRBV27	TRBJ1-1
CASSHREENQPQHF	TRBV19	TRBJ1-5
CASSLASSGNTEAFF	TRBV5-4	TRBJ1-1
CASSLVPTDSTEKLFF	TRBV5-1	TRBJ1-4
CASSWAGGQETQYF	TRBV7-2	TRBJ2-5
CASSVTSTNEKLFF	TRBV2	TRBJ1-4
CASRSVSTQGEKLFF	TRBV6-5	TRBJ1-4